This entry lists 25 T cell receptor beta chains sequenced from one sample in a study of T cell responses to AZD1222 COVID-19 vaccine. The data were produced by immunoSEQ multiplex PCR, yet TCRdb's version contains in-frame clones alone and is incomplete. The sample carries some 100,000 clones, roughly 86% recorded once. The sequenced sample was peripheral blood, obtained on day 0 of AZD1222 vaccination. The receptors originated from an adult in good health.

This chain connects TRBV4-2 to TRBJ2-2, with 8 positions matching TRBD2. V was pared by 0 bases and J by 6 bases, with 9 bases of the junction left unmatched. CDR1 LGHNA and CDR2 YNFKEQ come from the germline V gene. This CDR3 is 17 amino acids long. The CDR3 sequence is CASSQDGSGSLAGELFF. The CDR3 bases are TGTGCCAGCAGCCAAGATGGGAGCGGGAGCCTTGCCGGGGAGCTGTTTTTT.

This clone was seen only once. The V call is TRBV4-3, the J call TRBJ1-6; D gene uncertain. The CDR3 has 15 residues. Germline V gene sequence: CDR1 LGHNA, CDR2 YSLEER. V was cut by 0 bases and J by 0 bases, with 3 bases left in between. The DNA for the CDR3 is TGCGCCAGCAGCCAAGATAGCTCCTATAATTCACCCCTCCACTTT. Its protein is CASSQDSSYNSPLHF.

This rearrangement joins TRBV27 to TRBJ2-2; 7 bases match TRBD1. V lost 5 bases and J lost 5; bases outside the gene matches: 11. Germline CDR1 and CDR2: MNHEY and SMNVEV (reference sequence). The CDR3 covers 16 residues. CDR3 region: CASSTNRGLYTGELFF. DNA for the CDR3: TGTGCCAGCAGTACCAACAGGGGCCTTTATACCGGGGAGCTGTTTTTT.

The chain couples TRBV4-2 to TRBJ2-3, with 9 bases that match TRBD2. Germline trimming cut 2 bases from V and 5 bases from J; bases unmatched to any gene: 5. The CDR3 contains 15 residues. Per the germline V gene, CDR1 is LGHNA and CDR2 is YNFKEQ. This CDR3 reads CASSQLAGIGDTQYF. The CDR3 DNA reads as TGTGCCAGCAGCCAACTAGCGGGAATCGGAGATACGCAGTATTTT.

The V and J genes are TRBV3-1 (or the pseudogene TRBV3-2) and TRBJ2-3, with D possibly TRBD2 on 6 matching bases. This CDR3 is 12 amino acids long. V lost 8 bases and J 0 bases, leaving 6 bases between the germline ends. The germline CDR1 and CDR2 sequences are LGHDT and YNNKEL (reference sequence). CDR3 loop: CASGRSTDTQYF. The CDR3 coding sequence is TGTGCCAGCGGGAGGAGCACAGATACGCAGTATTTT.

The V and J genes are TRBV19 and TRBJ1-2; the D gene is possibly TRBD1 (5 bases). V was clipped by 1 base and J by 2 bases, with 14 bases between them. The germline CDR1 and CDR2 sequences are LNHDA and SQIVND (reference sequence). The CDR3 loop spans 16 amino acids. The DNA of the CDR3 is TGTGCCAGTAGTATAGGGGGCAGAACTGCGAACTATGGCTACACCTTC. This gives the protein CASSIGGRTANYGYTF.

The chain carries TRBV9 and TRBJ1-2; no definite D call. In germline, CDR1 is SGDLS, CDR2 YYNGEE. V was pared by 4 bases and J by 1 base, with 8 bases between. The CDR3 is 13 amino acids. CDR3: CASSRHDNYGYTF. DNA for the CDR3: TGTGCCAGCAGCAGGCATGATAACTATGGCTACACCTTC.

This chain uses TRBV12-3 or TRBV12-4 with TRBJ2-5, with D hard to call. The V and J ends lost 3 bases and 5 bases respectively, with 10 bases between them. This CDR3 contains 13 residues. The CDR3 coding sequence is TGTGCCAGCAGTTTTTCAGAACGGGAGACCCAGTACTTC. Translation: CASSFSERETQYF.

The chain carries TRBV19 and TRBJ2-1, with D unresolved. Germline V gives CDR1 LNHDA, CDR2 SQIVND (reference sequence). V was shortened by 4 bases and J by 2 bases, with 6 bases between the two germline ends. This CDR3 region has 13 residues. CDR3 sequence: CASSNQAYNEQFF. The CDR3 nucleotides read TGTGCCAGTAGTAACCAGGCCTACAATGAGCAGTTCTTC.

The J gene is TRBJ2-7, the V gene TRBV5-4; a possible D gene is TRBD2 (7 bases). The germline V gene has CDR1 SGHNT and CDR2 YYREEE (reference sequence). The ends were cut back, 1 base at V and 6 bases at J, with 20 bases in the middle. CDR3 size: 16 residues. In DNA, the CDR3 is TGTGCCAGCAGCTTGTTTGGGGGTGCGGGGGCGAGCGAGCAGTACTTC. Its translation: CASSLFGGAGASEQYF.

The gene calls are TRBV30 and TRBJ1-5, with D possibly TRBD1 on 5 matching bases. Per germline, CDR1 GTSNPN and CDR2 SVGIG (reference sequence). V lost 2 bases, J lost 3 bases, and 11 bases lay in between. The CDR3 is made up of 14 amino acids. Written as DNA, the CDR3 is TGTGCCTGGAGTCGTGACAGCTCCAATCAGCCCCAGCATTTT. Amino acid sequence: CAWSRDSSNQPQHF.

The rearrangement joins TRBV5-6 to TRBJ1-5; no clear D. There are 16 residues in the CDR3. Per germline, CDR1 SGHDT and CDR2 YYEEEE. V lost 2 bases, J lost 0 bases, and 12 bases lay in between. For the CDR3, the DNA is TGTGCCAGCAGCTTCGGGCGATCGAGTAGCAATCAGCCCCAGCATTTT. Its protein is CASSFGRSSSNQPQHF.

This clone was observed a few times. The rearrangement uses TRBV5-1 and TRBJ2-1; D might be TRBD2 (5 bases). The germline gives CDR1 SGHRS, CDR2 YFSETQ. The CDR3 has 16 residues. V was trimmed by 4 bases and J by 0 bases, leaving 14 bases between them. CDR3 in DNA: TGCGCCAGCAGCCCATTCGAGGGCAACTCCTACAATGAGCAGTTCTTC. Amino acid sequence: CASSPFEGNSYNEQFF.

The chain couples TRBV6-5 to TRBJ1-1, with D possibly TRBD1 on 6 matching bases. This CDR3 comprises 15 residues. Per the germline V gene, CDR1 is MNHEY and CDR2 is SVGAGI. Deletions cut 1 base from V and 1 base from J, with 10 bases between. The CDR3 DNA reads as TGTGCCAGCAGTTACTGGGGGGCCCCGAACACTGAAGCTTTCTTT. Its protein product is CASSYWGAPNTEAFF.

The chain joins TRBV28 to TRBJ2-1, with D possibly being TRBD2 (5 bases). CDR3 length equals 13 residues. The V gene's germline CDR1 is MDHEN and CDR2 SYDVKM. The germline V and J ends were trimmed by 8 bases and 2 bases, with 10 bases remaining between them. The CDR3 region is CASGSPTYNEQFF. DNA of the CDR3: TGTGCCAGCGGGAGCCCCACCTACAATGAGCAGTTCTTC.

The chain links TRBV13 to TRBJ2-7, with 7 nucleotides matching TRBD1. Germline V lookup: CDR1 PRHDT, CDR2 FYEKMQ (reference sequence). V shed 1 base and J 2 bases; nucleotides not matched to a gene: 5. The CDR3 consists of 15 residues. Written as DNA, the CDR3 is TGTGCCAGCAGCTTAGACGGGGACAGTGCCTACGAGCAGTACTTC. Translated: CASSLDGDSAYEQYF.

J is TRBJ2-6 and V is TRBV7-3; D possibly uses TRBD1 or TRBD2 (5 bases each). Germline V gene lookup returns CDR1 SGHTA and CDR2 FQGTGA. The CDR3 contains 18 residues. V lost 1 base, J lost 0 bases, and 13 bases lay in between. CDR3 loop: CASSLNSGPSSGANVLTF. The CDR3 region has the DNA TGTGCCAGCAGCTTAAATTCGGGGCCTTCCTCTGGGGCCAACGTCCTGACTTTC.

CDR3 residues: CASNAEQGPYEQYF. CDR3 coding DNA: TGTGCCAGCAATGCCGAACAGGGTCCCTACGAGCAGTACTTC. This rearrangement joins TRBV6-5 to TRBJ2-7, with TRBD1 as a possible D gene (6 bases). Germline lookup yields CDR1 MNHEY and CDR2 SVGAGI. V lost 7 bases, J lost 2 bases, and 15 bases lay in between. The CDR3 is 14 amino acids.

This chain links TRBV6-5 with TRBJ1-1, with a weak D call TRBD1 (6 bases). Germline V CDR1 and CDR2: MNHEY, SVGAGI. V gave up 2 bases and J gave up 11 bases, with 18 bases separating them. The CDR3 runs 14 residues. The DNA of the CDR3 is TGTGCCAGCAGTTACCGGGACAATGGGCTTGGGGCTTTCTTT. Its protein is CASSYRDNGLGAFF.

The CDR3 spells CASSIAAGDTEAFF. The CDR3 nucleotides read TGTGCCAGTAGTATAGCAGCGGGGGACACTGAAGCTTTCTTT. The V and J genes are TRBV19 and TRBJ1-1; the D gene is possibly TRBD1 (5 bases). This CDR3 is 14 amino acids long. Germline V gene data show CDR1 as LNHDA and CDR2 as SQIVND (reference sequence). Between the trimmed V and J ends, which lost 1 base and 3 bases, there was a span of 9 bases.

This clone has just one count. The J gene is TRBJ1-1, the V gene TRBV7-8, with D possibly TRBD1 on 5 matching bases. This CDR3 has 17 residues. Germline CDR1 SGHVS, CDR2 FQNEAQ. Trimming stripped 3 bases from V and 1 base from J, with 18 bases between. CDR3 residues: CASSLGGALRTNTEAFF. For the CDR3, the DNA is TGTGCCAGCAGCTTGGGAGGGGCGCTGCGAACGAACACTGAAGCTTTCTTT.

This clone was picked up a small number of times. The chain joins TRBV15 to TRBJ1-5, with D tentatively TRBD1 (5 bases). Germline V gene lookup returns CDR1 LNHNV and CDR2 YYDKDF (reference sequence). The CDR3 is made up of 17 amino acids. V was cut by 3 bases and J by 3 bases, with 18 bases left in between. Here the CDR3 reads CATSSLFGQGDNQPQHF. The CDR3 DNA reads TGTGCCACCAGCAGCCTTTTCGGCCAGGGTGACAATCAGCCCCAGCATTTT.

The chain carries TRBV27 and TRBJ1-1; tentative D call: TRBD1 (6 bases). This CDR3 is 13 amino acids long. Germline V gene sequence: CDR1 MNHEY, CDR2 SMNVEV (reference sequence). Trimming cost V 3 bases and J 5 bases, with 10 bases left between them. CDR3 nucleotide sequence: TGTGCCAGCAGTTTGGACCAGGGGACTGAAGCTTTCTTT. Amino acids: CASSLDQGTEAFF.

The chain joins TRBV24-1 to TRBJ1-5, with 8 bases that match TRBD1. The CDR3 length is 13 residues. Germline trimming cut 6 bases from V and 4 bases from J; bases unmatched to any gene: 1. In germline, CDR1 is KGHDR, CDR2 SFDVKD. CDR3 region: CATSTGGNQPQHF. In DNA, the CDR3 is TGTGCCACCAGTACAGGGGGGAATCAGCCCCAGCATTTT.

The CDR3, as DNA: TGCGCCAGCAGTGTCTCGGCTCTCGGGGCCAACGTCCTGACTTTC. It encodes CASSVSALGANVLTF. The gene calls are TRBV4-1 and TRBJ2-6, with D unresolved. V was clipped by 6 bases and J by 4 bases, with 13 bases between them. Germline assignment: CDR1 MGHRA and CDR2 YSYEKL. CDR3 length: 15 residues.